The entry below gives a single T cell receptor beta chain sequence along with its context. The antigen is unknown. This sample stems from a study of esophageal squamous cell carcinoma under preoperative chemotherapy. Regarding the study as a whole: After treatment, tumor-infiltrating lymphocytes apparently came partly from blood T cells.

Time point of the sample: after preoperative PTX-NDP chemotherapy. V dropped 1 base and J dropped 8 bases, with 10 bases sitting between them. The CDR3 has 13 amino acids. TCRdb re-analysed the PCR reads in MiXCR, keeping a single row per CDR3 protein. The table lists under 14,000 distinct CDR3 sequences, 50% to 70% of them singletons, with just under 30% in the top ten. The V and J genes are TRBV12-3 or TRBV12-4 and TRBJ2-3; no firm D call. This TCR was recovered from a human donor with esophageal squamous cell carcinoma. The donor label of this sample is uncertain. Collection of the sample occurred from a patient given preoperative chemotherapy. This CDR3 reads CASSLGQPSTQYF. The CDR3 DNA is TGTGCCAGCAGTTTAGGGCAGCCGAGTACGCAGTATTTT.